One and the same sample provided the 29 T cell receptor beta chains below, sequenced in a study of T cell changes during pregnancy in multiple sclerosis. Repertoires were generated with immunoSEQ multiplex PCR, while TCRdb's copy carries only in-frame clones and drops some. The table lists 90,000 to 120,000 clones, approximately 90% of them singletons, with less than 4.5% in the top ten. This sample comprised peripheral blood, obtained after pregnancy. All receptors come from a female donor with multiple sclerosis, enrolled in a pregnancy study.

The chain joins TRBV9 to TRBJ1-1; no firm D call. CDR1 is SGDLS and CDR2 is YYNGEE in the germline V gene. This CDR3 spans 13 amino acids. V lost 4 bases and J lost 1, with 8 bases in between. Here the CDR3 reads CASSPRGNTEAFF. CDR3 in DNA: TGTGCCAGCAGCCCCCGAGGGAACACTGAAGCTTTCTTT.

The chain couples TRBV25-1 to TRBJ2-2; D may be TRBD1 (5 bases). There are 14 residues in the CDR3. Germline lookup yields CDR1 MGHDK and CDR2 SYGVNS. Trimming removed 3 bases from V and 6 bases from J, with 11 bases in between. CDR3 DNA sequence: TGTGCCAGCAGTGACAGGGCTGTGGCCGGGGAGCTGTTTTTT. Amino acid sequence: CASSDRAVAGELFF.

The chain links TRBV6-5 to TRBJ2-7; D possibly corresponds to TRBD1 (5 bases). The CDR3 is 15 amino acids. V was clipped by 3 bases and J by 2 bases, with 14 bases between them. Germline loops: CDR1 MNHEY, CDR2 SVGAGI. The CDR3 DNA reads TGTGCCAGCAGTTATCTGGGGCAGCTCCCCTACGAGCAGTACTTC. This sequence encodes CASSYLGQLPYEQYF.

V is TRBV11-3 and J is TRBJ2-7, with 8 bases that match TRBD1. Germline V gene sequence: CDR1 SGHNT, CDR2 YENEEA. This CDR3 spans 15 amino acids. With 5 bases clipped from V and 0 bases from J, the junction kept 6 bases outside the gene matches. The CDR3 loop is CASSPRTGPSYEQYF. The CDR3 DNA follows: TGTGCCAGCAGCCCCCGGACAGGGCCCTCCTACGAGCAGTACTTC.

The V and J genes are TRBV7-8 and TRBJ2-2, with D maybe TRBD1 (8 bases). The V gene lost 5 bases and the J gene lost 3 bases, with 16 bases spanning the gap. The CDR3 is 16 residues long. From germline, CDR1 is SGHVS and CDR2 FQNEAQ. CDR3 nucleotides: TGTGCCAGCAGCCAACGACAGGGGAGGGACACCGGGGAGCTGTTTTTT. This translates into CASSQRQGRDTGELFF.

V gene TRBV10-1 combines with J gene TRBJ1-4; TRBD1 aligns across 10 bases. V trimming: 8 bases; J trimming: 8 bases; junction bases outside the gene matches: 11. The germline V gene encodes CDR1 WNHNN and CDR2 SYGVQD (reference sequence). This CDR3 comprises 15 residues. The CDR3 DNA reads TGCGCCAGCGCTGTTCCGGGACAGGGGTCCGAAAAACTGTTTTTT. Residues: CASAVPGQGSEKLFF.

The chain is built from TRBV12-5 and TRBJ1-3; D gene ambiguous. Germline values: CDR1 LGHNT, CDR2 FRNRAP. The CDR3 covers 13 residues. V was shortened by 8 bases and J by 0 bases, with 8 bases between the two germline ends. This CDR3 is CASTGVSGNTIYF. DNA for the CDR3: TGTGCTAGTACCGGAGTCTCTGGAAACACCATATATTTT.

This chain joins TRBV27 and TRBJ1-5, with 9 bases matching TRBD1. This CDR3 is built from 14 residues. J lost 4 bases, V lost 4 bases, and 2 bases had no gene match. Germline values: CDR1 MNHEY, CDR2 SMNVEV (reference sequence). CDR3 residues: CASSSDRGNQPQHF. The CDR3 DNA follows: TGTGCCAGCAGTTCCGACAGGGGGAATCAGCCCCAGCATTTT.

This chain uses TRBV18 with TRBJ1-3; a possible D gene is TRBD1 (6 bases). Between the trimmed V and J ends, which lost 3 bases and 0 bases, there was a span of 18 bases. Germline V CDR1 and CDR2: KGHSH, LQKENI. The CDR3 contains 18 residues. The CDR3 region is CASSPFPGDISSGNTIYF. In nucleotides, the CDR3 is TGTGCCAGCTCACCGTTTCCAGGGGACATAAGCTCTGGAAACACCATATATTTT. The full variable domain, completed using reference TRBV18 and TRBJ1-3, is NAGVMQNPRHLVRRRGQEARLRCSPMKGHSHVYWYRQLPEEGLKFMVYLQKENIIDESGMPKERFSAEFPKEGPSILRIQQVVRGDSAAYFCASSPFPGDISSGNTIYFGEGSWLTVV.

This chain joins TRBV5-5 and TRBJ1-5; possible D gene TRBD1, 5 bases. CDR3 length equals 16 residues. CDR1 and CDR2 from the germline V gene are SGHKS and YYEKEE (reference sequence). V dropped 1 base and J dropped 5 bases, with 16 bases sitting between them. In DNA, the CDR3 is TGTGCCAGCAGCTTGCACGGCCCGGGGGTGGATCAGCCCCAGCATTTT. Translation gives CASSLHGPGVDQPQHF.

A few counts support this clone. The chain carries TRBV5-6 and TRBJ1-3, with no clear D. Germline lookup yields CDR1 SGHDT and CDR2 YYEEEE. Deletions cut 2 bases from V and 0 bases from J, with 6 bases between. CDR3 length: 14 amino acids. The CDR3 region is CASSFGSSGNTIYF. DNA of the CDR3: TGTGCCAGCAGCTTCGGGAGCTCTGGAAACACCATATATTTT.

The chain is built from TRBV6-1 and TRBJ2-7; the match to TRBD1 covers 8 bases. The germline V gene encodes CDR1 MNHNS and CDR2 SASEGT. The V and J ends lost 3 bases and 5 bases, in that order; junction bases with no gene match: 6. This CDR3 comprises 14 residues. The CDR3 DNA is TGTGCCAGCAGTGATAAACAGGGGGGCAACGAGCAGTACTTC. It translates to CASSDKQGGNEQYF.

This clone was counted once. The gene calls are TRBV2 and TRBJ2-7, with a possible D match to TRBD1 (6 bases). The ends were cut back, 6 bases at V and 1 base at J, with 13 bases in the middle. This CDR3 is 14 amino acids long. CDR1 and CDR2 from the germline V gene are SNHLY and FYNNEI. The CDR3 here is CASSRQALSYEQYF. CDR3 nucleotide sequence: TGTGCCAGCAGCAGACAGGCTCTTTCCTACGAGCAGTACTTC.

CDR3 sequence: CASSATSGGPGGGSYEQYF. The CDR3 DNA reads as TGCGCCAGCAGCGCCACTAGCGGGGGGCCCGGGGGGGGCTCCTACGAGCAGTACTTC. The chain employs TRBV5-1 and TRBJ2-7; 12 bases agree with TRBD2. Trimming at V came to 4 bases and at J to 0 bases, leaving 14 bases not matched to a gene. Germline V gene data show CDR1 as SGHRS and CDR2 as YFSETQ. CDR3 length: 19 amino acids.

The chain uses TRBV15 and TRBJ2-5, with 9 bases aligning to TRBD2. The CDR3 contains 15 residues. The germline V gene has CDR1 LNHNV and CDR2 YYDKDF (reference sequence). V shed 0 bases and J 5 bases; nucleotides not matched to a gene: 4. The CDR3 sequence: CATSRERGGRETQYF. DNA for the CDR3: TGTGCCACCAGCAGAGAGCGGGGGGGCCGGGAGACCCAGTACTTC.

The V call is TRBV14, the J call TRBJ2-5; weak D call: TRBD1 (5 bases). This CDR3 comprises 15 residues. Germline V lookup: CDR1 SGHDN, CDR2 FVKESK. Trimming shortened V by 4 bases and J by 3 bases, and 15 bases separated the two germline ends. The CDR3 region has the DNA TGTGCCAGCAGCCGCGCCAGGGTTTTAAAAGAGACCCAGTACTTC. Its translation is CASSRARVLKETQYF. The full variable domain, in which reference TRBV14 and TRBJ2-5 provide the parts outside the CDR3, is EAGVTQFPSHSVIEKGQTVTLRCDPISGHDNLYWYRRVMGKEIKFLLHFVKESKQDESGMPNNRFLAERTGGTYSTLKVQPAELEDSGVYFCASSRARVLKETQYFGPGTRLLVL.

This rearrangement joins TRBV5-4 to TRBJ2-3; 8 bases map to TRBD2. Germline V gene data show CDR1 as SGHNT and CDR2 as YYREEE (reference sequence). V trimming: 6 bases; J trimming: 3 bases; junction bases outside the gene matches: 15. The CDR3 runs 17 residues. The DNA of the CDR3 is TGTGCCAGCACTCCCGGACAGCGGGGGTTTGGTACAGATACGCAGTATTTT. Its translation is CASTPGQRGFGTDTQYF.

The chain combines TRBV6-5 with TRBJ1-2; 11 positions agree with TRBD1. Germline CDR1 and CDR2: MNHEY and SVGAGI. V lost 7 bases, J lost 4 bases, and 2 bases stayed unmatched. The length of the CDR3 is 13 residues. CDR3: CASKGTGGYGYTF. Here the CDR3 DNA reads TGTGCCAGCAAGGGGACAGGGGGCTATGGCTACACCTTC.

This rearrangement joins TRBV6-5 to TRBJ1-5, with D possibly matching TRBD1 (6 bases). This CDR3 has 15 amino acids. V lost 5 bases, J lost 1 base, and 12 bases lay in between. Germline V gene lookup returns CDR1 MNHEY and CDR2 SVGAGI. This chain's CDR3 is CASSPTGVSNQPQHF. The CDR3 DNA reads as TGTGCCAGCAGTCCGACAGGCGTCAGCAATCAGCCCCAGCATTTT.

The chain carries TRBV2 and TRBJ1-6; D is possibly TRBD1 (6 bases). Germline CDR1 SNHLY, CDR2 FYNNEI. The CDR3 is 16 residues long. Between the trimmed V and J ends, which lost 4 bases and 8 bases, there was a span of 18 bases. CDR3 sequence reads: CASSADSTRPYSPLHF. The CDR3 DNA reads TGTGCCAGCAGTGCGGACAGTACCCGACCCTATTCACCCCTCCACTTT.

The rearrangement joins TRBV6-5 to TRBJ1-2; D is perhaps TRBD1 (6 bases). The CDR3 sequence is 14 residues long. Trimming removed 1 base at V and 6 bases at J, with 12 bases between. Looked up from germline, CDR1 is MNHEY and CDR2 is SVGAGI. CDR3 residues: CASSYFPGVDGYTF. CDR3 nucleotide sequence: TGTGCCAGCAGTTACTTTCCAGGGGTGGATGGCTACACCTTC.

The V call is TRBV9, the J call TRBJ1-1; a possible D gene is TRBD1 (5 bases). The CDR3 has 14 amino acids. V lost 4 bases and J 3 bases, leaving 13 bases between the germline ends. Germline CDR1 SGDLS, CDR2 YYNGEE. CDR3 sequence reads: CASSTGSQDTEAFF. The CDR3 DNA sequence: TGTGCCAGCAGCACCGGGTCACAGGACACTGAAGCTTTCTTT.

V and J are TRBV13 and TRBJ2-1; the D gene is possibly TRBD2 (5 bases). CDR1 is PRHDT and CDR2 is FYEKMQ in the germline V gene (reference sequence). The CDR3 runs 14 residues. The ends were cut back, 5 bases at V and 3 bases at J, with 11 bases in the middle. CDR3 in DNA: TGTGCCAGCAGCATACGGACTGGCTACAATGAGCAGTTCTTC. Its protein is CASSIRTGYNEQFF.

The chain recombines TRBV5-1 with TRBJ1-3; D unresolved. V was cut by 0 bases and J by 7 bases, with 11 bases left in between. The germline V gene has CDR1 SGHRS and CDR2 YFSETQ. The CDR3 is 14 residues long. CDR3 nucleotides: TGCGCCAGCAGCTTGGAGGCGGGTACGAACACCATATATTTT. Protein: CASSLEAGTNTIYF.

This chain links TRBV11-2 with TRBJ2-7; possibly TRBD2 for D (6 bases). V lost 7 bases and J 0 bases, leaving 13 bases between the germline ends. CDR3 length: 14 residues. Germline-derived CDR1 and CDR2 are SGHAT and FQNNGV. The CDR3 sequence is CASTRGRSSYEQYF. The CDR3 bases are TGTGCCAGCACCCGGGGGAGGAGCTCCTACGAGCAGTACTTC.

The genes are TRBV6-1 and TRBJ1-2; a possible D gene is TRBD1 (6 bases). CDR3 length: 15 amino acids. Germline-derived CDR1 and CDR2 are MNHNS and SASEGT. V lost 5 bases and J 0 bases, leaving 13 bases between the germline ends. CDR3 protein: CASSFLRQANYGYTF. CDR3 in DNA: TGTGCCAGCAGTTTTCTAAGACAGGCTAACTATGGCTACACCTTC.

The chain couples TRBV13 to TRBJ1-6, with D perhaps TRBD1 (5 bases). The CDR3 runs to 15 residues. Germline loops: CDR1 PRHDT, CDR2 FYEKMQ (reference sequence). The germline V and J ends were trimmed by 2 bases and 3 bases, with 8 bases remaining between them. The CDR3 DNA is TGTGCCAGCAGCTTATATCAGGGCTATAATTCACCCCTCCACTTT. Amino acid sequence: CASSLYQGYNSPLHF.

DNA of the CDR3: TGTGCCAGCAGCGTAGTCAGCAGGATGAACACTGAAGCTTTCTTT. Protein sequence: CASSVVSRMNTEAFF. This chain connects TRBV9 to TRBJ1-1; no firm D call. Trimming took off 0 bases at V and 0 bases at J, with 9 bases between the two ends. Germline V gives CDR1 SGDLS, CDR2 YYNGEE. There are 15 residues in the CDR3.

V and J are TRBV6-5 and TRBJ2-7; 8 bases map to TRBD1. J lost 1 base, V lost 0 bases, and 2 bases had no gene match. The CDR3 has 15 amino acids. Per the germline V gene, CDR1 is MNHEY and CDR2 is SVGAGI. The CDR3 spells CASSYSGDRSYEQYF. In DNA, the CDR3 is TGTGCCAGCAGTTACTCGGGGGACAGGTCCTACGAGCAGTACTTC.